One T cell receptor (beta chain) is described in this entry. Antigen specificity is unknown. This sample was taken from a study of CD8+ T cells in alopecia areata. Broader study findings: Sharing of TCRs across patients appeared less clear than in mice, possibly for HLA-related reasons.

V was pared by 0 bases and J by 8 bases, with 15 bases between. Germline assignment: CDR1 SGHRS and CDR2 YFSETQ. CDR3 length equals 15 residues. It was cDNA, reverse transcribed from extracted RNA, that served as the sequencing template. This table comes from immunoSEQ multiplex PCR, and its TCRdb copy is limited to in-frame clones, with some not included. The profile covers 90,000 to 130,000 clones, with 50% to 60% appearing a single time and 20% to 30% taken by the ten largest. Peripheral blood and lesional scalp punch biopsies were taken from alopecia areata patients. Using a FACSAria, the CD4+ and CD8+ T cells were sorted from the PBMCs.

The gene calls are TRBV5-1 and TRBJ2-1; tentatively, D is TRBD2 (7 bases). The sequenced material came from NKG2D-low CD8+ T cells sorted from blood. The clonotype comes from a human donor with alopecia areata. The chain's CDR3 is CASSLEGGAGDEQFF. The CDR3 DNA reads TGCGCCAGCAGCTTGGAAGGGGGGGCGGGAGATGAGCAGTTCTTC.